This TCR beta chain was identified in a study of chronic HIV infection and antiretroviral therapy. This clonotype has a handful of counts. This CDR3 contains 14 residues. V was cut by 2 bases and J by 5 bases, with 12 bases left in between. Per the germline V gene, CDR1 is SEHNR and CDR2 is FQNEAQ (reference sequence). TCRdb called the 5' RACE reads again in MiXCR, with one record for every CDR3 protein. The sample contains some 37,000 distinct CDR3 sequences, about 7.4% of which appear only once. This clonotype was obtained from an adult who had HIV and had not received antiretroviral therapy, or was an uninfected healthy control (not recorded which). Sequencing was done on a sample of peripheral blood. The rearrangement uses TRBV7-9 and TRBJ2-5; D not resolved. The CDR3 nucleotides read TGTGCCAGCAGCTTATTATTAATTGAGGAGACCCAGTACTTC. This gives the protein CASSLLLIEETQYF.